Listed below are T cell receptor beta chains from one sample, sequenced in a study of shared clonotypes between healthy human individuals. Assay used: immunoSEQ multiplex PCR; TCRdb lists only in-frame clones, some missing. The sample carries about 1.5 million clones, over 95% recorded once. Sequencing used naive CD4+ T cells sorted from blood. All receptors derive from a man between 25 and 39 years old in good health. Both conserved end residues are part of each CDR3. A D gene is named only where the DNA matches it firmly. Only part of the rows carry a size: once, few, many, or a class if the clone is expanded.

>.|TRBJ2-1|.|TRBV6-1
TGTGCCAGCAGTGAACAGAGGCCAGCGTTCTCCTACAATGAGCAGTTCTTC
CASSEQRPAFSYNEQFF
>TRBD1|TRBJ2-1|.|TRBV2
TGTGCCACCGAGGGACAGGGGACCTACAATGAGCAGTTCTTC
CATEGQGTYNEQFF
>TRBD1|TRBJ1-2|.|TRBV19
TGTGCCAGTAGTCCACCCGGGACAGGGGGCGGTGGCTATGGCTACACCTTC
CASSPPGTGGGGYGYTF
>.|TRBJ2-7|.|TRBV2
TGTGCCAGCAGTTTCTACGAGCAGTACTTC
CASSFYEQYF
>TRBD2|TRBJ2-1|.|TRBV5-4
TGTGCCAGCAGCCCGCGACTAGCGGGAGGGATAGATGAGCAGTTCTTC
CASSPRLAGGIDEQFF
>.|TRBJ1-5|once|TRBV28
TGTGCCAGCAGTCGGGACATCGATAGCAATCAGCCCCAGCATTTT
CASSRDIDSNQPQHF
>.|TRBJ2-3|.|TRBV18
TGTGCCAGCTCCTCATTACCCGGGACAGCAGGAGGGGCAGATACGCAGTATTTT
CASSSLPGTAGGADTQYF
>.|TRBJ1-4|.|TRBV28
TGTGCCAGCAGTACCAACATCGTAAACAATGCAGAAAAACTGTTTTTT
CASSTNIVNNAEKLFF
>TRBD1|TRBJ1-1|.|TRBV5-1
TGCGCCAGCAGCTTGGTAGGGGGCTCGAACACTGAAGCTTTCTTT
CASSLVGGSNTEAFF
>TRBD1|TRBJ1-1|once|TRBV9
TGTGCCAGCAGCGTGGCATGGGACAGACCGAACACTGAAGCTTTCTTT
CASSVAWDRPNTEAFF
>TRBD2|TRBJ2-4|.|TRBV30
TGTGCCTGGAGGGGGGAGTCTAGCGGGAGAACCAAAAACATTCAGTACTTC
CAWRGESSGRTKNIQYF
>.|TRBJ2-1|.|TRBV20-1
TGCAGTGCTAGAAGGGCTGGTGAGCAGTTCTTC
CSARRAGEQFF
>.|TRBJ2-2|.|TRBV9
TGTGCCAGCAGAATAGGACATGAGAACACCGGGGAGCTGTTTTTT
CASRIGHENTGELFF
>.|TRBJ2-1|.|TRBV28
TGTGCCAGCGGGTTTTCGAGGGTTCCCAATGAGCAGTTCTTC
CASGFSRVPNEQFF
>.|TRBJ1-4|.|TRBV7-2
TGTGCCAGCAGTCCGGGAGGCGAAAAACTGTTTTTT
CASSPGGEKLFF
>.|TRBJ2-7|.|TRBV28
TGTGCCAGCAGTTTATACCCATCTACCTACGAGCAGTACTTC
CASSLYPSTYEQYF
>TRBD2|TRBJ2-7|.|TRBV28
TGTGCCAGCAGTTTCCCGGGGGGCTCCTACGAGCAGTACTTC
CASSFPGGSYEQYF
>.|TRBJ2-6|.|TRBV4-3
TGCGCCAGCAGCCAAGATGTCCAGGGGCGAGGAGCTGGGGCCAACGTCCTGACTTTC
CASSQDVQGRGAGANVLTF
>TRBD2|TRBJ2-5|once|TRBV7-8
TGTGCCAGCAGCTTAGAACTAGCGGGAGGGGGAGAGACCCAGTACTTC
CASSLELAGGGETQYF
>.|TRBJ2-3|.|TRBV5-1
TGCGCCAGCAGCCCTGGGGGAGATACGCAGTATTTT
CASSPGGDTQYF
>TRBD1|TRBJ1-4|.|TRBV7-8
TGTGCCAGCAGCCTCCGACAGGGCCGTATAGAAAAACTGTTTTTT
CASSLRQGRIEKLFF
>.|TRBJ2-7|.|TRBV10-3
TGTGCCATCACCCGCGGGGCAGGAGTCTACGAGCAGTACTTC
CAITRGAGVYEQYF
>.|TRBJ2-3|.|TRBV4-2
TGTGCCAGCAGCCAGGCTCTGGGAGGATCAGATACGCAGTATTTT
CASSQALGGSDTQYF
>TRBD1|TRBJ2-5|.|TRBV5-1
TGCGCCAGCAGCTCCACAGGGGGCTTCGTGGAGACCCAGTACTTC
CASSSTGGFVETQYF
>.|TRBJ1-2|.|TRBV5-4
TGTGCCAGCAGCGGAGGGGGGGCATCTAACTATGGCTACACCTTC
CASSGGGASNYGYTF
>TRBD2|TRBJ2-1|.|TRBV9
TGTGCCAGCAGCCCGAGGGGTAGCGGGTTAAGCTCCTACAATGAGCAGTTCTTC
CASSPRGSGLSSYNEQFF
>.|TRBJ2-3|.|TRBV18
TGTGCCAGCTCACCGGTGGCGGGGACTAGCACAGATACGCAGTATTTT
CASSPVAGTSTDTQYF
>.|TRBJ2-7|.|TRBV11-2
TGTGCCAGCAGCTTGCGCGGGCAGAGCTCCTACGAGCAGTACTTC
CASSLRGQSSYEQYF
>.|TRBJ1-1|.|TRBV9
TGTGCCAGCAGCGTATATTGGGGATCGGGTGAAGCTTTCTTT
CASSVYWGSGEAFF
>TRBD2|TRBJ2-1|.|TRBV7-9
TGTGCCAGCAGCAGGGAAAGGACTAGCGACCACAATGAGCAGTTCTTC
CASSRERTSDHNEQFF
>.|TRBJ2-3|.|TRBV10-1
TGCGCCAGCAGTGTAGGGCCAGATACGCAGTATTTT
CASSVGPDTQYF
>.|TRBJ2-7|.|TRBV5-1
TGCGCCAGCAGCTTGAAAGGGGTCGAGCAGTACTTC
CASSLKGVEQYF
>TRBD1|TRBJ2-7|.|TRBV6-1
TGTGCCAGCAGGGGGGACAGGCGCGAGCAGTACTTC
CASRGDRREQYF
>TRBD2|TRBJ2-7|.|TRBV18
TGTGCCAGCTCCGACGGCGGGACTAGCTCCTACGAGCAGTACTTC
CASSDGGTSSYEQYF
>.|TRBJ1-2|.|TRBV28
TGTGCCAGCAGTTTAGGGTCCAGGGGATACGGCTACACCTTC
CASSLGSRGYGYTF
>.|TRBJ2-7|.|TRBV7-6
TGTGCCAGCAGTTTAGGGTCTGGAGAGCAGTACTTC
CASSLGSGEQYF
>TRBD1|TRBJ2-7|.|TRBV10-3
TGTGCCATCAGTGAGAGGACAGGAGGTGTCTACAAGCAGTACTTC
CAISERTGGVYKQYF
>.|TRBJ2-6|.|TRBV10-3
TGTGCCATCCCCCGGGGCCCTTCTGGGGCCAACGTCCTGACTTTC
CAIPRGPSGANVLTF
>TRBD2|TRBJ2-7|.|TRBV28
TGTGCCAGCAGTTTACTTACTAGCGGGAGATCCCGGTACGAGCAGTACTTC
CASSLLTSGRSRYEQYF
>TRBD1|TRBJ2-1|.|TRBV7-9
TGTGCCAGCAGGATGACAGGGTTTTACAATGAGCAGTTCTTC
CASRMTGFYNEQFF
>TRBD2|TRBJ2-1|.|TRBV7-6
TGTGCCAGCAGAAAGCGGGAGGACCCCTACAATGAGCAGTTCTTC
CASRKREDPYNEQFF
>TRBD2|TRBJ2-2|.|TRBV10-3
TGTGCCATCAGTAAAGGACTAGCGGGAGGGAACACCGGGGAGCTGTTTTTT
CAISKGLAGGNTGELFF
>TRBD1|TRBJ2-3|.|TRBV2
TGTGCCAGCAGTGCATATACCGGGACAGATGGCGCAGATACGCAGTATTTT
CASSAYTGTDGADTQYF
>.|TRBJ2-1|.|TRBV4-1
TGCGCCAGCAGCCAAGAGTTGCCTATCAATGAGCAGTTCTTC
CASSQELPINEQFF
>TRBD1|TRBJ1-1|.|TRBV5-4
TGTGCCAGCAGCTCGGGGCGGACAGGGGGCACTGAAGCTTTCTTT
CASSSGRTGGTEAFF
>TRBD2|TRBJ2-5|.|TRBV11-3
TGTGCCAGCAGCTCTAGCGGCCTAGAGACCCAGTACTTC
CASSSSGLETQYF
>.|TRBJ2-1|.|TRBV5-1
TGCGCCAGCAGTTCTGACGGGTCCTACAATGAGCAGTTCTTC
CASSSDGSYNEQFF
>.|TRBJ2-4|.|TRBV7-6
TGTGCCAGCAGCTTAGTGGGTCCACCGGGGAACATTCAGTACTTC
CASSLVGPPGNIQYF
>.|TRBJ2-7|.|TRBV21-1
TGTGCCAGCAGCAAAGCGAGGGCGCAGCCCTACGAGCAGTACTTC
CASSKARAQPYEQYF
>TRBD1|TRBJ1-1|.|TRBV19
TGTGCCAGTAGGTGGCGGCAGGGGGACGGCACTGAAGCTTTCTTT
CASRWRQGDGTEAFF
>.|TRBJ1-1|.|TRBV10-3
TGTGCCATCAGGAAGGGACGGGAGAACACTGAAGCTTTCTTT
CAIRKGRENTEAFF
>TRBD1|TRBJ1-2|.|TRBV27
TGTGCCAGCAGTTTACATGGCCGGGGACAGGGAAGATACACCTTC
CASSLHGRGQGRYTF
>TRBD1|TRBJ2-3|.|TRBV5-8
TGTGCCAGCAGCTTAAACAGGGGGGTCACAGATACGCAGTATTTT
CASSLNRGVTDTQYF
>.|TRBJ1-3|.|TRBV14
TGTGCCAGCAGCCAACAGGGCCACTCTGGAAACACCATATATTTT
CASSQQGHSGNTIYF
>.|TRBJ2-1|.|TRBV10-1
TGCGCCAGCAGTGAGTCCGTGGCAGGAGGGTACAATGAGCAGTTCTTC
CASSESVAGGYNEQFF